This T cell receptor beta chain was sequenced for a study of cytomegalovirus exposure and HLA in healthy donors. PCR primers comprised 60 Vbeta and 13 Jbeta primers. Repertoires were generated with immunoSEQ multiplex PCR, while TCRdb's copy carries only in-frame clones and drops some. The data show 60,000 to 70,000 clones, approximately 68% seen once. Germline V gene data show CDR1 as SGHTA and CDR2 as FQGNSA. With 4 bases removed from V and 5 bases from J, the gap between germline ends came to 14 bases. This CDR3 contains 15 residues. Sequenced: PBMCs. The clonotype originates from a woman aged 25 to 39 in good health and CMV-seronegative. This rearrangement joins TRBV7-2 to TRBJ2-2; tentative D call: TRBD1 (5 bases). The CDR3 nucleotides read TGTGCCAGCAGCTCCACGGGCCCAGGGACCGGGGAGCTGTTTTTT. It translates to CASSSTGPGTGELFF.